Detailed here is one T cell receptor beta chain. The entry originates in a study of blood T cell repertoires in COVID-19. Across the study: PBMCs, B-cell-depleted T cells, or T cells were the source of the cDNA or gDNA that made up the material.

Using immunoSEQ multiplex PCR, the repertoire was profiled, and TCRdb retains in-frame clones only, with some absent. The sample holds some 130,000 clones, approximately 82% seen once. Germline CDR1 is SGDLS and CDR2 is YYNGEE. CDR3 size: 12 residues. Trimming pared 0 bases from V and 9 bases from J, leaving 9 bases between. Sequenced material: peripheral blood. This TCR derives from a man aged 60 to 75 who had recovered from COVID-19. V and J are TRBV9 and TRBJ1-2; D uncertain. CDR3 region: CASSVDGWSYTF. CDR3 DNA: TGTGCCAGCAGCGTAGACGGGTGGAGCTACACCTTC.